The clone carrying this T cell receptor (beta chain) was counted once. What it recognizes is unknown. With 4 bases clipped from V and 4 bases from J, the junction kept 10 bases outside the gene matches. This CDR3 comprises 16 residues. The germline V gene encodes CDR1 SGHRS and CDR2 YFSETQ. The data belong to a study of identifying expanded T cells in peripheral blood. The study's findings and limits: Over approximately two and four weeks, about 16 and 19 clones changed, versus approximately 1.1 between replicates.

Using immunoSEQ multiplex PCR, the repertoire was profiled, and TCRdb retains in-frame clones only, with some absent. The sample contains 50,000 to 75,000 clones, around 86% of which appear only once. The TCR comes from a person aged 18 to 69 in good health. Sequencing input: blood. The rearrangement joins TRBV5-1 to TRBJ2-3; 9 positions match TRBD2. Written as DNA, the CDR3 is TGCGCCAGCAGCCGACGTAGCGGGAGTCCTCCAGATACGCAGTATTTT. It encodes CASSRRSGSPPDTQYF. Full variable domain (remainder filled in from reference TRBV5-1 and TRBJ2-3): KAGVTQTPRYLIKTRGQQVTLSCSPISGHRSVSWYQQTPGQGLQFLFEYFSETQRNKGNFPGRFSGRQFSNSRSEMNVSTLELGDSALYLCASSRRSGSPPDTQYFGPGTRLTVL.